This T cell receptor beta chain was documented in a study of blood T cell repertoires in COVID-19. TCRdb's table, derived via immunoSEQ multiplex PCR, lists solely in-frame clones and lacks some. Of approximately 240,000 clones in the sample, 83% are singletons; the top ten hold around 1.3%. Germline V lookup: CDR1 PRHDT, CDR2 FYEKMQ (reference sequence). CDR3 length: 13 amino acids. V lost 0 bases and J 5 bases, leaving 8 bases between the germline ends. This chain connects TRBV13 to TRBJ2-7, with D unresolved. The sample taken for sequencing was peripheral blood. The sequence came from a woman aged 25 to 39 with COVID-19, enrolled during active disease. The CDR3 nucleotides read TGTGCCAGCAGCTTAGGCCCCCCCGACGAGCAGTACTTC. Its protein is CASSLGPPDEQYF. The variable domain in full, with the rest retrieved from reference TRBV13 and TRBJ2-7, is AAGVIQSPRHLIKEKRETATLKCYPIPRHDTVYWYQQGPGQDPQFLISFYEKMQSDKGSIPDRFSAQQFSDYHSELNMSSLELGDSALYFCASSLGPPDEQYFGPGTRLTVT.